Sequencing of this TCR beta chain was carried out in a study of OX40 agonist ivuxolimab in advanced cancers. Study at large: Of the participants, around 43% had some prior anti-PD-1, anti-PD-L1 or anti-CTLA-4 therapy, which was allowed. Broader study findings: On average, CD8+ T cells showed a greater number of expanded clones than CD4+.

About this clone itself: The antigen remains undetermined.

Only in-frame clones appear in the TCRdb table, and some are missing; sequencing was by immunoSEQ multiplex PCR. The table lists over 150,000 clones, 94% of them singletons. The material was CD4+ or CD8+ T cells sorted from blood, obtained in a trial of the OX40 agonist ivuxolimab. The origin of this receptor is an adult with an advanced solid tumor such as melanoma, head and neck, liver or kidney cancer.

This CDR3 reads CASTPGLGGGATGELFF. The CDR3 DNA reads as TGTGCCAGCACCCCGGGACTAGGGGGCGGGGCAACCGGGGAGCTGTTTTTT. The chain employs TRBV9 and TRBJ2-2; D might be TRBD2 (8 bases). Germline V gene sequence: CDR1 SGDLS, CDR2 YYNGEE. V was clipped by 6 bases and J by 5 bases, with 23 bases between them. This CDR3 spans 17 amino acids.